This T cell receptor (beta chain) came from a study of Graves' ophthalmopathy and Graves' hyperthyroidism. Other autoimmune diseases, uncontrolled infections, pregnancy or lactation ruled patients out of participation. Germline values: CDR1 SEHNR, CDR2 FQNEAQ (reference sequence). The CDR3 loop spans 14 amino acids. Trimming removed 1 base from V and 2 bases from J, with 9 bases in between. Investigators amplified TCR beta CDR3 regions from RNA transcripts. HTBI primers served in a first-round RT-PCR, which a second-round multiplex PCR followed. TCRdb reprocessed the multiplex PCR reads via MiXCR and lists one record per CDR3 protein. The sample consists of almost 750,000 distinct CDR3 sequences, 40% of them appearing once.

Sequencing used peripheral blood. The chain couples TRBV7-9 to TRBJ2-7, with a tentative D call TRBD1 (5 bases). The TCR comes from an adult man with Graves' ophthalmopathy. The CDR3 region has the DNA TGTGCCAGCAGCTTAGGACAGCACCCCTACGAGCAGTACTTC. Translation: CASSLGQHPYEQYF.